This TCR beta chain originates from a study of blood T cell repertoires in COVID-19. V gave up 2 bases and J gave up 0 bases; unmatched junction bases: 15. Germline V lookup: CDR1 SGHVS, CDR2 FQNEAQ. The CDR3 has 20 amino acids. This clone was observed a few times. The protocol was immunoSEQ multiplex PCR, while the TCRdb copy is restricted to in-frame clones and leaves out a portion. The top ten clones hold more than 1% of a sample with around 150,000 clones, roughly 84% of them seen once. The sample comprised peripheral blood. The sequence came from a man aged 40-55 years with acute or convalescent COVID-19. The chain joins TRBV7-8 to TRBJ1-5; 8 bases are a match to TRBD1. The CDR3 DNA is TGTGCCAGCAGCTTAATTCGCCCCGGACAGGGCGGTTTTAGCAATCAGCCCCAGCATTTT. Translation gives CASSLIRPGQGGFSNQPQHF.